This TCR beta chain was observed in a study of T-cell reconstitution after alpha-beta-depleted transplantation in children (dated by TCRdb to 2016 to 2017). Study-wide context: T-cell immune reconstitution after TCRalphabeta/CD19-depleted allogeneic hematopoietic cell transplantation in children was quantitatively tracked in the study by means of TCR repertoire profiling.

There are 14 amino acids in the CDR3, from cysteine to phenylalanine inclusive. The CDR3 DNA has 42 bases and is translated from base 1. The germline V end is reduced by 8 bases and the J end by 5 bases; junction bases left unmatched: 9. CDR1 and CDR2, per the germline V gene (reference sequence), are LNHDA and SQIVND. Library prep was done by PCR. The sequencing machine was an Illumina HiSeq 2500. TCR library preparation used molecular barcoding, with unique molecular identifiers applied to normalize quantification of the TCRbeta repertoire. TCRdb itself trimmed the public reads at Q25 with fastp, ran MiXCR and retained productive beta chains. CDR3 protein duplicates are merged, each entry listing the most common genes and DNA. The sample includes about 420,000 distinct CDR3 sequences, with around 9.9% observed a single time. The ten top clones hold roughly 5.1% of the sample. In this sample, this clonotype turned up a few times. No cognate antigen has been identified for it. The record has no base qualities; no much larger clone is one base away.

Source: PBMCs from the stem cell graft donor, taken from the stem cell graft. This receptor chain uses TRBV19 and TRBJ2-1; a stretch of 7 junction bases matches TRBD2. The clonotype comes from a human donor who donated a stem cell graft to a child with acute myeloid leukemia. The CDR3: CASCRAGQNNEQFF. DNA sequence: TGTGCCAGTTGCCGAGCGGGGCAAAACAATGAGCAGTTCTTC.